Below, 30 T cell receptor beta chains from the same sample are listed, as sequenced in a study of shared clonotypes between healthy human individuals. Clones were sequenced by immunoSEQ multiplex PCR, and TCRdb holds only the in-frame ones, with some missing. This sample has about 1 million clones, with approximately 70% found just once. Sequenced sample: memory CD4+ T cells sorted from blood. Subset: CD45RA-negative fraction. The receptors stem from a man between 18 and 35 years old in good health.

The V call is TRBV7-2, the J call TRBJ1-1; D is unclear. This CDR3 spans 14 amino acids. CDR1 and CDR2 (germline): SGHTA, FQGNSA. V was cut by 5 bases and J by 2 bases, with 12 bases left in between. CDR3 amino acids: CASSPRQANTEAFF. The CDR3 DNA reads as TGTGCCAGCAGCCCCAGGCAGGCAAACACTGAAGCTTTCTTT.

The genes are TRBV28 and TRBJ2-7; D is ambiguous. The CDR3 contains 13 residues. Trimming took 3 bases from V and 3 from J, leaving 9 bases between them. Germline V gene lookup returns CDR1 MDHEN and CDR2 SYDVKM. The CDR3 sequence is CASSFGPIYEQYF. Written as DNA, the CDR3 is TGTGCCAGCAGTTTCGGACCGATCTACGAGCAGTACTTC.

This clone was observed a handful of times. V is TRBV6-5 and J is TRBJ1-3, with D maybe TRBD1 (5 bases). The CDR3 length is 14 residues. Germline assignment: CDR1 MNHEY and CDR2 SVGAGI. The V and J ends lost 4 bases and 5 bases respectively, with 12 bases between them. The CDR3 DNA reads TGTGCCAGCAGTTCTGCGGACAAGCGAAACACCATATATTTT. This gives the protein CASSSADKRNTIYF.

The chain joins TRBV28 to TRBJ1-2; no firm D call. The CDR3 loop spans 15 amino acids. V lost 6 bases and J 4 bases, leaving 18 bases between the germline ends. Germline lookup yields CDR1 MDHEN and CDR2 SYDVKM. CDR3 DNA: TGTGCCAGCAGCCCCGTGGCGGGGTCCGGCTATGGCTACACCTTC. Translated: CASSPVAGSGYGYTF.

The V call is TRBV7-3, the J call TRBJ2-1; 9 bases match TRBD1. Trimming took 6 bases from V and 12 from J; bases not matched to a gene: 15. Germline V CDR1 and CDR2: SGHTA, FQGTGA. The CDR3 is 15 amino acids. The CDR3 here is CASSLGTGPLSRQFF. The DNA of the CDR3 is TGTGCCAGCAGTTTAGGGACAGGGCCCCTCTCAAGGCAGTTCTTC.

The V gene is TRBV30, the J gene TRBJ1-1; TRBD1 agrees at 9 bases. The V segment lost 3 bases and the J segment 4 bases; nucleotides outside the gene matches: 6. Germline values: CDR1 GTSNPN, CDR2 SVGIG (reference sequence). CDR3 length: 14 amino acids. CDR3 DNA sequence: TGTGCCTGGAGCGGACAGGGGATGCGCACTGAAGCTTTCTTT. Residues: CAWSGQGMRTEAFF.

The chain is built from TRBV9 and TRBJ2-5, with D possibly TRBD1 on 6 matching bases. Between the trimmed V and J ends, which lost 4 bases and 5 bases, there was a span of 18 bases. CDR1 and CDR2 from the germline V gene are SGDLS and YYNGEE. This CDR3 has 15 amino acids. In nucleotides, the CDR3 is TGTGCCAGCAGCCCCGAGGGAGCAGGGGCGGAGACCCAGTACTTC. Amino acids: CASSPEGAGAETQYF.

The genes are TRBV5-4 and TRBJ2-5; 9 bases fit TRBD2. V lost 0 bases and J lost 4; bases outside the gene matches: 4. The CDR3 sequence is 15 residues long. Germline V gene data show CDR1 as SGHNT and CDR2 as YYREEE (reference sequence). CDR3 DNA sequence: TGTGCCAGCAGCTTGGCCCTTAGCGGGGGAGAGACCCAGTACTTC. Protein: CASSLALSGGETQYF.

This chain joins TRBV15 and TRBJ1-3, with D perhaps TRBD1 (5 bases). Trimming left V 2 bases short and J 4 bases short, with 12 bases between. This CDR3 has 15 residues. Germline CDR1 LNHNV, CDR2 YYDKDF (reference sequence). The CDR3 sequence: CATSRIGGSGNTIYF. CDR3 in DNA: TGTGCCACCAGCAGAATCGGGGGGTCCGGAAACACCATATATTTT.

The chain couples TRBV7-2 to TRBJ2-1; perhaps TRBD2 as D (5 bases). The CDR3 sequence is 14 residues long. The V gene lost 4 bases and the J gene lost 9 bases, with 16 bases spanning the gap. Germline V gene lookup returns CDR1 SGHTA and CDR2 FQGNSA. This chain's CDR3 is CASSSRVGAVEQFF. The DNA of the CDR3 is TGTGCCAGCAGCTCGCGGGTGGGCGCGGTTGAGCAGTTCTTC.

This clone came up many times. The rearrangement uses TRBV5-1 and TRBJ2-3; no definite D call. Germline V CDR1 and CDR2: SGHRS, YFSETQ. V lost 0 bases and J 4 bases, leaving 12 bases between the germline ends. The CDR3 covers 15 residues. CDR3 in DNA: TGCGCCAGCAGCTTGGGTGATGGCCAATCAGATACGCAGTATTTT. Translating it yields CASSLGDGQSDTQYF.

V gene TRBV6-5 combines with J gene TRBJ2-2, with TRBD1 as a possible D gene (7 bases). V was cut by 2 bases and J by 5 bases, with 12 bases left in between. Germline V lookup: CDR1 MNHEY, CDR2 SVGAGI. The CDR3 covers 15 residues. The CDR3 sequence: CASSYRAGGTGELFF. In DNA, the CDR3 is TGTGCCAGCAGTTACAGGGCAGGGGGGACCGGGGAGCTGTTTTTT.

The chain joins TRBV9 to TRBJ2-1; 12 nucleotides line up with TRBD2. CDR3 size: 16 residues. Germline CDR1 reads SGDLS; CDR2 reads YYNGEE. V trimming: 4 bases; J trimming: 7 bases; junction bases outside the gene matches: 9. The CDR3 is CASSLSGLAGGNEQFF. In DNA, the CDR3 is TGTGCCAGCAGCCTAAGTGGTCTAGCGGGAGGGAATGAGCAGTTCTTC.

V and J are TRBV2 and TRBJ1-1; D is undetermined. Germline V gives CDR1 SNHLY, CDR2 FYNNEI. V lost 8 bases and J 0 bases, leaving 10 bases between the germline ends. The CDR3 runs 13 residues. Here the CDR3 DNA reads TGTGCCAGCCGGTTACAGCTGAACACTGAAGCTTTCTTT. Encoded protein: CASRLQLNTEAFF.

This clone occurred a few times. The genes are TRBV14 and TRBJ2-2, with D possibly TRBD1 on 6 matching bases. This CDR3 comprises 14 residues. Germline lookup yields CDR1 SGHDN and CDR2 FVKESK. Trimming shortened V by 0 bases and J by 5 bases, and 7 bases separated the two germline ends. The CDR3 coding sequence is TGTGCCAGCAGCCAAGACACAGGGACCGGGGAGCTGTTTTTT. It codes for CASSQDTGTGELFF.

The chain uses TRBV12-5 and TRBJ2-6, with TRBD1 matching over 9 bases. This CDR3 has 19 amino acids. The germline V gene has CDR1 LGHNT and CDR2 FRNRAP. Unmatched junction bases numbered 7, after V lost 1 base and J lost 0 bases. CDR3 sequence reads: CASGLASGTGFSGANVLTF. As DNA, the CDR3 is TGTGCTAGTGGTTTGGCCTCCGGGACAGGGTTCTCTGGGGCCAACGTCCTGACTTTC.

This sequence joins TRBV5-1 and TRBJ1-1; perhaps TRBD1 as D (5 bases). The CDR3 totals 17 residues. V lost 1 base, J lost 4 bases, and 20 bases lay in between. Germline CDR1 and CDR2: SGHRS and YFSETQ. The CDR3 DNA reads TGCGCCAGCAGCTTGTACGGCTGGCAGGGATGGGGCACTGAAGCTTTCTTT. Its protein is CASSLYGWQGWGTEAFF.

The gene calls are TRBV27 and TRBJ2-1; D is possibly TRBD2 (5 bases). The germline CDR1 and CDR2 sequences are MNHEY and SMNVEV (reference sequence). This CDR3 contains 16 residues. V lost 4 bases to trimming and J lost 1 base, with 14 bases between them. The CDR3 loop reads CASSSGGWGSYNEQFF. CDR3 nucleotide sequence: TGTGCCAGCAGTTCCGGAGGTTGGGGATCCTACAATGAGCAGTTCTTC.

The chain is built from TRBV28 and TRBJ2-7, with D perhaps TRBD1 (6 bases). Trimming pared 6 bases from V and 5 bases from J, leaving 14 bases between. Germline CDR1 is MDHEN and CDR2 is SYDVKM. This CDR3 contains 13 residues. This CDR3 reads CASSLTGIHEQYF. DNA for the CDR3: TGTGCCAGCAGCCTCACAGGGATCCACGAGCAGTACTTC.

The chain is built from TRBV28 and TRBJ2-6; D not resolved. The CDR3 length is 13 residues. V dropped 6 bases and J dropped 0 bases, with 3 bases sitting between them. Germline values: CDR1 MDHEN, CDR2 SYDVKM. The CDR3 DNA reads as TGTGCCAGCAGAAGCTCTGGGGCCAACGTCCTGACTTTC. The encoded protein is CASRSSGANVLTF.

V is TRBV7-9 and J is TRBJ1-5, with a tentative D call TRBD1 (5 bases). The CDR3 is 15 amino acids. Looked up from germline, CDR1 is SEHNR and CDR2 is FQNEAQ (reference sequence). V was cut by 5 bases and J by 3 bases, with 14 bases left in between. This chain's CDR3 is CASSLGEGLNQPQHF. The CDR3 DNA follows: TGTGCCAGCAGCCTCGGGGAGGGGCTCAATCAGCCCCAGCATTTT.

V gene TRBV27 combines with J gene TRBJ2-7; 8 positions match TRBD2. The trim removed 5 bases at V and 2 bases at J, leaving 8 bases unmatched. The CDR3 sequence is 15 residues long. The germline gives CDR1 MNHEY, CDR2 SMNVEV (reference sequence). The CDR3 here is CASSRTGGGAYEQYF. DNA of the CDR3: TGTGCCAGCAGTCGCACGGGAGGGGGGGCCTACGAGCAGTACTTC.

The chain recombines TRBV7-8 with TRBJ2-7; 7 bases are shared with TRBD1. CDR3 length: 14 amino acids. Germline V gene sequence: CDR1 SGHVS, CDR2 FQNEAQ. Trimming at V came to 6 bases and at J to 0 bases, leaving 5 bases not matched to a gene. The CDR3, as DNA: TGTGCCAGCAGGGGACAGATAGACTCCTACGAGCAGTACTTC. It encodes CASRGQIDSYEQYF.

This rearrangement joins TRBV30 to TRBJ2-4, with 8 bases that match TRBD1. The CDR3 length is 15 residues. Trimming cost V 0 bases and J 10 bases; bases outside gene matches: 11. The germline V gene encodes CDR1 GTSNPN and CDR2 SVGIG (reference sequence). This chain's CDR3 is CAWSVRSTGAGIQYF. For the CDR3, the DNA is TGTGCCTGGAGTGTGCGGTCGACAGGGGCTGGGATTCAGTACTTC.

The rearrangement links TRBV4-3 to TRBJ2-1; D gene ambiguous. Trimming pared 0 bases from V and 0 bases from J, leaving 6 bases between. Per the germline V gene, CDR1 is LGHNA and CDR2 is YSLEER. This CDR3 contains 15 residues. The CDR3 DNA reads TGCGCCAGCAGCCAAGATTCGCGCTCCTACAATGAGCAGTTCTTC. Translation: CASSQDSRSYNEQFF.

This chain joins TRBV6-6 and TRBJ2-1; 8 bases fit TRBD1. The germline V gene encodes CDR1 MNHNY and CDR2 SVGAGI (reference sequence). There are 12 residues in the CDR3. Trimming at V came to 6 bases and at J to 10 bases, leaving 5 bases not matched to a gene. In DNA, the CDR3 is TGTGCCAGCAGGCAGGGGGCAGGGGAGCAGTTCTTC. This encodes CASRQGAGEQFF.

The chain employs TRBV29-1 and TRBJ2-7, with 9 bases fitting TRBD1. CDR3 length equals 12 residues. With V trimmed by 6 bases and J by 2 bases, 2 bases remained unmatched. Germline CDR1 reads SQVTM; CDR2 reads ANQGSEA. For the CDR3, the DNA is TGCAGCGTCTGGGACAGGGCCTACGAGCAGTACTTC. Translating it yields CSVWDRAYEQYF.

This sequence joins TRBV19 and TRBJ2-2; either TRBD1 or TRBD2 may fit D (6 bases each). The CDR3 spans 15 residues. With 4 bases removed from V and 5 bases from J, the gap between germline ends came to 14 bases. Germline CDR1 LNHDA, CDR2 SQIVND (reference sequence). This CDR3 reads CASSSGTKTTGELFF. The DNA of the CDR3 is TGTGCCAGTAGTAGCGGGACAAAGACGACCGGGGAGCTGTTTTTT.

This chain uses TRBV6-5 with TRBJ2-1, with 10 bases aligning to TRBD1. This CDR3 is built from 16 residues. The germline gives CDR1 MNHEY, CDR2 SVGAGI. Trimming at V came to 1 base and at J to 7 bases, leaving 7 bases not matched to a gene. The CDR3 is CASSYFGTGVQNEQFF. The CDR3 region has the DNA TGTGCCAGCAGTTACTTCGGGACAGGGGTCCAAAATGAGCAGTTCTTC.

This clone was seen at least ten times. The chain joins TRBV9 to TRBJ2-3, with 7 bases identical to TRBD2. This CDR3 is 14 amino acids long. Germline V gene sequence: CDR1 SGDLS, CDR2 YYNGEE. The V and J ends lost 6 bases and 0 bases, in that order; junction bases with no gene match: 4. CDR3 sequence: CASNGGGSTDTQYF. The CDR3 DNA is TGTGCCAGCAACGGCGGGGGTAGCACAGATACGCAGTATTTT.